These 32 T cell receptor beta chains originate from one sample sequenced in a study of blood T cells in healthy people across ages. It was with a sample-barcoded 5' primer and a J-beta primer mix that a second PCR of about 6 to 12 cycles was run. TCRdb re-analysed the 5' RACE reads in MiXCR, keeping a single row per CDR3 protein. The table has 600,000 to 850,000 distinct CDR3 sequences, about 42% seen once. Sequenced: blood. The origin of the receptors is a woman aged 60-70 years in good health.

This clonotype showed up just a few times. The V call is TRBV25-1, the J call TRBJ2-1; no reliable D call. The CDR3 sequence is 12 residues long. Germline CDR1 is MGHDK and CDR2 is SYGVNS. Trimming removed 3 bases at V and 7 bases at J, with 7 bases between. The CDR3 loop is CASSDLLNEQFF. CDR3 coding DNA: TGTGCCAGCAGTGACCTTTTGAATGAGCAGTTCTTC.

This clonotype was counted a single time. Since a much larger clone is just one base distant, this may be a read error. The conserved phenylalanine or tryptophan is not found at the CDR3 terminus, so this likely reflects a read error. CDR3 loop: CSVRTATRGEQYL. The CDR3 DNA reads as TGCAGCGTGCGTACAGCCACTCGCGGGGAGCAGTACCTC. This rearrangement joins TRBV29-1 to TRBJ2-7; tentatively, D is TRBD2 (5 bases). The length of the CDR3 is 13 residues. Trimming left V 6 bases short and J 7 bases short, with 19 bases between. The germline CDR1 and CDR2 sequences are SQVTM and ANQGSEA.

This rearrangement joins TRBV4-1 to TRBJ2-3, with TRBD2 as a possible D gene (6 bases). Germline V gene sequence: CDR1 MGHRA, CDR2 YSYEKL. Deletions cut 0 bases from V and 5 bases from J, with 9 bases between. The CDR3 covers 14 residues. The CDR3 spells CASSQDRGGDTQYF. CDR3 in DNA: TGCGCCAGCAGCCAAGATCGGGGAGGAGATACGCAGTATTTT.

This clonotype was picked up many times. The chain joins TRBV5-1 to TRBJ2-3, with D perhaps TRBD2 (6 bases). The CDR3 runs to 15 residues. The V end lost 0 bases, the J end lost 2 bases, and 10 bases lay between the germline ends. Germline assignment: CDR1 SGHRS and CDR2 YFSETQ. CDR3 bases: TGCGCCAGCAGCTTGGGCGGGACCCTCACAGATACGCAGTATTTT. Amino acid sequence: CASSLGGTLTDTQYF.

This clonotype was counted between two and nine times. This rearrangement joins TRBV7-9 to TRBJ1-4; TRBD1 agrees at 8 bases. The ends lost 5 bases at V and 10 bases at J; junction bases unmatched: 9. Germline-derived CDR1 and CDR2 are SEHNR and FQNEAQ (reference sequence). The CDR3 contains 14 residues. CDR3 DNA: TGTGCCAGCAGCCAACAGGGGGGCGTGGGAAAACTGTTTTTT. Protein product: CASSQQGGVGKLFF.

The rearrangement links TRBV29-1 to TRBJ2-7; D gene unclear. The germline V and J ends were trimmed by 4 bases and 2 bases, with 9 bases remaining between them. Germline V gene data show CDR1 as SQVTM and CDR2 as ANQGSEA. The CDR3 length is 12 residues. CDR3 residues: CSVGISPYEQYF. The CDR3 region has the DNA TGCAGCGTTGGTATCAGCCCCTACGAGCAGTACTTC.

This clonotype appeared a single time. The junction shows a germline mismatch at one end, possibly a read error. The J gene is TRBJ2-3, the V gene TRBV13, with D unresolved. CDR1 and CDR2 (germline): PRHDT, FYEKMQ (reference sequence). The CDR3 length is 12 residues. The CDR3 protein is CVSSLIGDTQYF. DNA for the CDR3: TGTGTCAGCAGCTTAATTGGAGATACGCAGTATTTT. The variable domain in full, completed from reference TRBV13 and TRBJ2-3, reads AAGVIQSPRHLIKEKRETATLKCYPIPRHDTVYWYQQGPGQDPQFLISFYEKMQSDKGSIPDRFSAQQFSDYHSELNMSSLELGDSALYFCVSSLIGDTQYFGPGTRLTVL.

In its sample, this clonotype was seen a few times. This chain uses TRBV7-8 with TRBJ2-1, with 10 bases aligning to TRBD2. Trimming at V came to 4 bases and at J to 4 bases, leaving 10 bases not matched to a gene. This CDR3 comprises 17 residues. Germline CDR1 SGHVS, CDR2 FQNEAQ. CDR3 loop: CASSSPTSGRLYNEQFF. DNA for the CDR3: TGTGCCAGCAGCTCTCCGACTAGCGGGCGTCTTTACAATGAGCAGTTCTTC.

The V call is TRBV6-5, the J call TRBJ2-5; D call uncertain. Looked up from germline, CDR1 is MNHEY and CDR2 is SVGAGI. The CDR3 length is 14 residues. The V gene lost 2 bases and the J gene lost 7 bases, with 14 bases spanning the gap. The CDR3: CASSYQSPVGTQYF. The CDR3 nucleotides are TGTGCCAGCAGTTACCAGAGCCCCGTTGGGACCCAGTACTTC.

The chain has TRBV5-1 and TRBJ2-3; 16 nucleotides line up with TRBD2. V lost 3 bases to trimming and J lost 5 bases; unmatched junction nucleotides: 6. This CDR3 region has 17 residues. The germline CDR1 and CDR2 sequences are SGHRS and YFSETQ. The CDR3, as DNA: TGCGCCAGCAGCTCCGGGACTAGCGGGGGGGCTATAGATACGCAGTATTTT. It translates to CASSSGTSGGAIDTQYF.

This clonotype was recorded only once. The chain has TRBV7-2 and TRBJ2-1; D call uncertain. The germline CDR1 and CDR2 sequences are SGHTA and FQGNSA. Trimming removed 4 bases at V and 5 bases at J, with 18 bases between. The CDR3 has 16 amino acids. The CDR3 DNA follows: TGTGCCAGCAGCTCCACCTTCGGCGGCGGACACAATGAGCAGTTCTTC. It codes for CASSSTFGGGHNEQFF.

At least ten counts were recorded for this clonotype. The chain couples TRBV27 to TRBJ2-7; no reliable D call. Trimming left V 5 bases short and J 0 bases short, with 8 bases between. CDR1 and CDR2 from the germline V gene are MNHEY and SMNVEV (reference sequence). This CDR3 is 13 amino acids long. The CDR3 DNA reads TGTGCCAGCAGTCACGGGCCCTCCTACGAGCAGTACTTC. It specifies CASSHGPSYEQYF.

The chain joins TRBV20-1 to TRBJ2-1; 9 bases match TRBD2. Germline V gives CDR1 DFQATT, CDR2 SNEGSKA (reference sequence). This CDR3 is built from 14 residues. V was pared by 3 bases and J by 9 bases, with 9 bases of the junction left unmatched. CDR3 DNA: TGCAGTGCTAGGGAGAGCGGGAGGAATTTTGAGCAGTTCTTC. Its translation is CSARESGRNFEQFF.

This clonotype came up a few times. The CDR3, as DNA: TGTGCCAGCAGCTGGAGCAATCAGCCCCAGCATTTT. It translates to CASSWSNQPQHF. V is TRBV3-1 and J is TRBJ1-5; D is unresolved. This CDR3 has 12 amino acids. Germline lookup yields CDR1 LGHDT and CDR2 YNNKEL (reference sequence). Trimming stripped 5 bases from V and 1 base from J, with 3 bases between.

This clonotype turned up a few times. DNA for the CDR3: TGTGCCAGCAGCTTTTTCATGACTGAGGAAAGAAATGAGCAGTTCTTC. This sequence encodes CASSFFMTEERNEQFF. The rearrangement joins TRBV11-2 to TRBJ2-1; D ambiguous. This CDR3 is built from 16 residues. Trimming shortened V by 3 bases and J by 7 bases, and 19 bases separated the two germline ends. The V gene's germline CDR1 is SGHAT and CDR2 FQNNGV.

V is TRBV25-1 and J is TRBJ2-5; no reliable D call. Deletions cut 3 bases from V and 5 bases from J, with 10 bases between. There are 13 residues in the CDR3. The germline V gene encodes CDR1 MGHDK and CDR2 SYGVNS. CDR3: CASSEWSYETQYF. CDR3 coding DNA: TGTGCCAGCAGTGAGTGGAGCTACGAGACCCAGTACTTC.

J is TRBJ1-2 and V is TRBV20-1; D possibly corresponds to TRBD1 (6 bases). Trimming shortened V by 5 bases and J by 2 bases, and 12 bases separated the two germline ends. The CDR3 totals 13 residues. Germline lookup yields CDR1 DFQATT and CDR2 SNEGSKA (reference sequence). The CDR3 nucleotides are TGCAGTGCTGCGACAGGAGAAAACTATGGCTACACCTTC. It codes for CSAATGENYGYTF.

This chain joins TRBV7-2 and TRBJ1-1; unclear D gene. The CDR3 is made up of 16 amino acids. Germline V lookup: CDR1 SGHTA, CDR2 FQGNSA. The V end was cut by 5 bases, the J end by 3 bases, with 19 bases between. CDR3 sequence: CASSPPGGLRDTEAFF. CDR3 sequence (DNA): TGTGCCAGCAGCCCCCCGGGCGGCCTCCGGGACACTGAAGCTTTCTTT.

V is TRBV30 and J is TRBJ2-1; D possibly corresponds to TRBD2 (6 bases). The CDR3 loop spans 13 amino acids. Germline V lookup: CDR1 GTSNPN, CDR2 SVGIG (reference sequence). The CDR3 region has the DNA TGTGCTTCCCGGCGGGACCCCTACAATGAGCAGTTCTTC. This gives the protein CASRRDPYNEQFF.

V usage is TRBV7-9 and J usage is TRBJ2-7, with D unclear. Germline loops: CDR1 SEHNR, CDR2 FQNEAQ (reference sequence). The CDR3 is 12 residues long. V was cut by 8 bases and J by 4 bases, with 12 bases left in between. The CDR3 DNA reads TGTGCCAGCGGTTTAAGACCGTACGAGCAGTACTTC. This sequence encodes CASGLRPYEQYF.

This clonotype was observed a handful of times. This sequence joins TRBV6-2 or TRBV6-3 and TRBJ1-2; D gene ambiguous. V was shortened by 7 bases and J by 6 bases, with 12 bases between the two germline ends. Germline loops: CDR1 MNHEY, CDR2 SVGEGT. The CDR3 is 12 amino acids. The CDR3 coding sequence is TGTGCCAGCATGACCAGGTTGCATGGCTACACCTTC. Translation: CASMTRLHGYTF.

V gene TRBV14 combines with J gene TRBJ2-7; D possibly matches TRBD1 or TRBD2 (6 bases each). Judging by the DNA end, TRBJ2-5 fits better; the J call may be wrong. Per germline, CDR1 SGHDN and CDR2 FVKESK. CDR3 length: 15 residues. The CDR3 DNA follows: TGTGCCAGCAGCCCCGGAGGGGGGCCGGGAGAGACCCAGTACTTC. Encoded protein: CASSPGGGPGETQYF.

This chain joins TRBV20-1 and TRBJ2-7; D gene ambiguous. Germline V lookup: CDR1 DFQATT, CDR2 SNEGSKA (reference sequence). The CDR3 is 13 amino acids. With 4 bases removed from V and 2 bases from J, the gap between germline ends came to 12 bases. Here the CDR3 DNA reads TGCAGTGCTAACCGGGTTTTTGCCTACGAGCAGTACTTC. It codes for CSANRVFAYEQYF.

This sequence joins TRBV28 and TRBJ2-3, with D perhaps TRBD2 (6 bases). CDR1 MDHEN and CDR2 SYDVKM come from the germline V gene. CDR3 length: 15 amino acids. V lost 5 bases and J lost 7, with 19 bases in between. CDR3 in amino acids: CASSGGSGNINTQYF. CDR3 DNA sequence: TGTGCCAGCAGTGGGGGGTCAGGGAATATTAATACGCAGTATTTT.

This chain connects TRBV18 to TRBJ1-1; D possibly corresponds to TRBD1 (5 bases). CDR1 is KGHSH, CDR2 LQKENI, per germline. V shed 0 bases and J shed 11 bases, with 16 bases lying between them. The CDR3 is made up of 14 amino acids. The CDR3: CASSPPAGPGWAFF. The CDR3 DNA reads as TGTGCCAGCTCACCACCGGCAGGGCCCGGGTGGGCTTTCTTT.

This clonotype was observed a handful of times. The chain is built from TRBV9 and TRBJ2-3; TRBD2 agrees at 7 bases. This CDR3 contains 14 residues. V was pared by 4 bases and J by 7 bases, with 9 bases of the junction left unmatched. The germline V gene encodes CDR1 SGDLS and CDR2 YYNGEE. CDR3 sequence reads: CASSPRLARHTQYF. CDR3 in DNA: TGTGCCAGCAGCCCACGACTAGCCCGGCATACGCAGTATTTT.

This clonotype occurred a few times. The genes are TRBV5-1 and TRBJ1-2, with 9 bases lining up with TRBD1. From germline, CDR1 is SGHRS and CDR2 YFSETQ. The CDR3 sequence is 15 residues long. Trimming cost V 0 bases and J 4 bases; bases outside gene matches: 4. The CDR3 is CASSLAGQGPYGYTF. In nucleotides, the CDR3 is TGCGCCAGCAGCTTGGCAGGACAGGGGCCCTATGGCTACACCTTC.

The gene calls are TRBV20-1 and TRBJ2-5; either TRBD1 or TRBD2 may supply D (5 bases each). The J call could be wrong; TRBJ2-4 is a better fit for the DNA end. CDR3 size: 13 residues. Germline V CDR1 and CDR2: DFQATT, SNEGSKA (reference sequence). CDR3 DNA: TGCAGTGCCATCGGGGAAGGGGTAAACATTCAGTACTTC. Protein sequence: CSAIGEGVNIQYF.

The CDR3 DNA sequence: TGTGCCAGCAGCTTTGGGTGGGCGGGAAATGAGCAGTTCTTC. Encoded protein: CASSFGWAGNEQFF. V gene TRBV11-3 combines with J gene TRBJ2-1; D is possibly TRBD2 (6 bases). The CDR3 covers 14 residues. Germline loops: CDR1 SGHNT, CDR2 YENEEA. V lost 3 bases and J lost 7, with 13 bases in between.

The CDR3: CASSVTGGDLSGLFF. The CDR3 coding sequence is TGTGCCAGCAGCGTCACAGGGGGCGACCTGTCGGGCCTGTTTTTT. J is TRBJ1-4 and V is TRBV5-6; 9 nucleotides align to TRBD1. The V and J ends lost 4 bases and 14 bases, in that order; junction bases with no gene match: 15. Germline lookup yields CDR1 SGHDT and CDR2 YYEEEE. The CDR3 has 15 residues.

This clonotype was recorded many times. The chain recombines TRBV4-3 with TRBJ2-4; maybe TRBD1 (5 bases). Germline V lookup: CDR1 LGHNA, CDR2 YSLEER. The CDR3 consists of 13 residues. Trimming pared 4 bases from V and 8 bases from J, leaving 12 bases between. The DNA for the CDR3 is TGCGCCAGCAGCCCGCGACAGTGGGACATTCAGTACTTC. Its translation is CASSPRQWDIQYF.

V is TRBV6-1 and J is TRBJ1-1; D remains unclear. The germline V gene has CDR1 MNHNS and CDR2 SASEGT. The CDR3 is 12 residues long. Trimming removed 1 base at V and 12 bases at J, with 12 bases between. The CDR3 nucleotides are TGTGCCAGCAGTGAAGTAGATCGATGGTCTTTCTTT. Translated: CASSEVDRWSFF.